This section outlines one T cell receptor beta chain sequence together with its context. The source of the sample is a study of T cell changes during pregnancy in multiple sclerosis. Here immunoSEQ multiplex PCR was the method, and the copy in TCRdb shows in-frame clones only, minus some. Of roughly 25,000 clones listed, 80% to 90% are singletons. Germline assignment: CDR1 MDHEN and CDR2 SYDVKM. The CDR3 totals 14 residues. With 3 bases clipped from V and 8 bases from J, the junction kept 5 bases outside the gene matches. This rearrangement joins TRBV28 to TRBJ2-7, with 12 nucleotides matching TRBD2. Sequences were derived from CD8+ T cells from peripheral blood mononuclear cells, sampled in the second trimester of pregnancy. The sequence derives from a female donor with multiple sclerosis, enrolled in a pregnancy study. The CDR3 spells CASSFVTSGGKQYF. DNA for the CDR3: TGTGCCAGCAGTTTTGTAACTAGCGGGGGGAAGCAGTACTTC.